The next 14 T cell receptor beta chains were all read from a single sample in a study of T cell responses to AZD1222 COVID-19 vaccine. Assay: immunoSEQ multiplex PCR; the TCRdb copy retains only in-frame clones and omits some. The sample lists roughly 150,000 clones, 90% occurring once. Material: peripheral blood, obtained 28 days after the second AZD1222 dose. The receptor source for this set is an adult who received the AZD1222 COVID-19 vaccine.

The CDR3 DNA reads as TGTGCCAGCTCACCACCACTGGTGGTGGGGTCAGGCTACACCTTC. It yields the protein CASSPPLVVGSGYTF. The chain is built from TRBV18 and TRBJ1-2; D not resolved. The CDR3 spans 15 residues. Per the germline V gene, CDR1 is KGHSH and CDR2 is LQKENI. Trimming stripped 0 bases from V and 8 bases from J, with 16 bases between.

The V call is TRBV29-1, the J call TRBJ2-3, with D unresolved. In germline, CDR1 is SQVTM, CDR2 ANQGSEA. V gave up 4 bases and J gave up 0 bases, with 5 bases separating them. The CDR3 is 12 amino acids. The CDR3 region is CSVVPSTDTQYF. CDR3 nucleotide sequence: TGCAGCGTTGTACCCAGCACAGATACGCAGTATTTT.

This clone occurred a few times. The rearrangement uses TRBV11-3 and TRBJ2-1; D is unclear. Between the trimmed V and J ends, which lost 6 bases and 3 bases, there was a span of 6 bases. The germline CDR1 and CDR2 sequences are SGHNT and YENEEA. This CDR3 is 12 amino acids long. As DNA, the CDR3 is TGTGCCAGCAGTTCGAACTACAATGAGCAGTTCTTC. Protein sequence: CASSSNYNEQFF.

The chain joins TRBV14 to TRBJ1-2; D is ambiguous. Germline CDR1 SGHDN, CDR2 FVKESK. The CDR3 is 15 amino acids. V lost 1 base and J lost 6, with 15 bases in between. Here the CDR3 DNA reads TGTGCCAGCAGCCAAGTTCCGCCGGCGACCCATGGCTACACCTTC. Amino acid sequence: CASSQVPPATHGYTF.

The chain recombines TRBV11-3 with TRBJ2-1; TRBD2 aligns across 9 bases. The CDR3 is made up of 19 amino acids. Losses at the gene ends were 2 bases for V and 4 bases for J; bases not matched to a gene: 15. Germline loops: CDR1 SGHNT, CDR2 YENEEA. DNA for the CDR3: TGTGCCAGCAGCTTATCTCTTTTTAGGGGCGGGAGGGGGTACAATGAGCAGTTCTTC. This gives the protein CASSLSLFRGGRGYNEQFF.

The chain has TRBV28 and TRBJ1-5, with D tentatively TRBD1 (6 bases). Germline-derived CDR1 and CDR2 are MDHEN and SYDVKM. CDR3 length: 16 amino acids. Trimming stripped 7 bases from V and 0 bases from J, with 16 bases between. This CDR3 reads CASTQRTVHSNQPQHF. DNA of the CDR3: TGTGCCAGCACCCAGAGGACAGTCCATAGCAATCAGCCCCAGCATTTT.

The chain recombines TRBV4-3 with TRBJ1-1, with TRBD1 matching 9 bases. This CDR3 comprises 16 residues. J lost 0 bases, V lost 1 base, and 3 bases had no gene match. Per the germline V gene, CDR1 is LGHNA and CDR2 is YSLEER. CDR3 sequence: CASSQVTGGMNTEAFF. DNA for the CDR3: TGCGCCAGCAGCCAAGTGACAGGGGGGATGAACACTGAAGCTTTCTTT.

The rearrangement uses TRBV11-2 and TRBJ2-3; no reliable D call. This CDR3 has 15 amino acids. Per the germline V gene, CDR1 is SGHAT and CDR2 is FQNNGV. Trimming left V 5 bases short and J 1 base short, with 13 bases between. The CDR3 DNA reads as TGTGCCAGCAGCACTCCAGGCAGCCGCACAGATACGCAGTATTTT. The encoded protein is CASSTPGSRTDTQYF. Drawing the rest from reference TRBV11-2 and TRBJ2-3, the complete variable domain is EAGVAQSPRYKIIEKRQSVAFWCNPISGHATLYWYQQILGQGPKLLIQFQNNGVVDDSQLPKDRFSAERLKGVDSTLKIQPAKLEDSAVYLCASSTPGSRTDTQYFGPGTRLTVL.

The V call is TRBV30, the J call TRBJ1-5; 9 bases are a match to TRBD1. Germline CDR1 and CDR2: GTSNPN and SVGIG (reference sequence). With V trimmed by 2 bases and J by 1 base, 6 bases remained unmatched. This CDR3 has 16 amino acids. The DNA of the CDR3 is TGTGCCTGGAGTTCCCCCGGGACAGGGAGCAATCAGCCCCAGCATTTT. Translated: CAWSSPGTGSNQPQHF.

Only one count was recorded for this clone. The chain joins TRBV7-2 to TRBJ1-5; D is perhaps TRBD1 (5 bases). V dropped 2 bases and J dropped 5 bases, with 16 bases sitting between them. This CDR3 region has 16 residues. Germline-derived CDR1 and CDR2 are SGHTA and FQGNSA. The CDR3 spells CASSLKSGKGYQPQHF. The CDR3 coding sequence is TGTGCCAGCAGCTTAAAATCCGGGAAGGGGTATCAGCCCCAGCATTTT.

CDR3 in DNA: TGTGCCAGCAGCTTAGTTGTCCTAGCGGGAGAGACCCAGTACTTC. It specifies CASSLVVLAGETQYF. The chain combines TRBV7-9 with TRBJ2-5, with 8 positions matching TRBD2. Trimming took 1 base from V and 4 from J; bases not matched to a gene: 5. Germline-derived CDR1 and CDR2 are SEHNR and FQNEAQ (reference sequence). This CDR3 has 15 amino acids.

V usage is TRBV27 and J usage is TRBJ1-4, with D possibly TRBD1 on 5 matching bases. Trimming took 6 bases from V and 3 from J, leaving 17 bases between them. CDR1 MNHEY and CDR2 SMNVEV come from the germline V gene (reference sequence). The CDR3 has 16 residues. The DNA for the CDR3 is TGTGCCAGCAGAACTATTCAGGGAGGAGCTAATGAAAAACTGTTTTTT. Translated, it gives CASRTIQGGANEKLFF.

The V gene is TRBV29-1, the J gene TRBJ2-2; D not resolved. V was clipped by 4 bases and J by 1 base, with 1 base between them. The CDR3 spans 11 residues. Germline assignment: CDR1 SQVTM and CDR2 ANQGSEA. The CDR3 DNA sequence: TGCAGCGTTGGGAACACCGGGGAGCTGTTTTTT. It is translated as CSVGNTGELFF.

This clone ranks as medium-sized. CDR3 sequence reads: CASSIGQGLRELFF. In DNA form, the CDR3 reads TGTGCCAGTAGTATAGGGCAGGGTCTGCGGGAGCTGTTTTTT. This chain uses TRBV19 with TRBJ2-2; a weak D match, TRBD1 (5 bases). Per the germline V gene, CDR1 is LNHDA and CDR2 is SQIVND (reference sequence). V was pared by 1 base and J by 9 bases, with 12 bases between. The CDR3 sequence is 14 residues long. The entire variable domain, with the rest obtained from reference TRBV19 and TRBJ2-2, is as follows: DGGITQSPKYLFRKEGQNVTLSCEQNLNHDAMYWYRQDPGQGLRLIYYSQIVNDFQKGDIAEGYSVSREKKESFPLTVTSAQKNPTAFYLCASSIGQGLRELFFGEGSRLTVL.